This T cell receptor beta chain was recorded in a study of response to subunit inactivated influenza vaccine. A single record per CDR3 protein comes from TCRdb applying MiXCR to the RT-PCR reads. The profile covers about 160,000 distinct CDR3 sequences, with roughly 10% appearing a single time and about an eighth taken by the ten largest. Concerning this clonotype: Its antigen is undetermined.

Study results and limitations: Authors suggested each seasonal influenza vaccination recruits few new T cells.

The TCR sequence derives from a man aged 50 to 60 who received an inactivated influenza vaccine. Here the sequenced sample was non-naive T cells sorted from PBMCs, taken roughly 46 days after vaccination.

The CDR3 loop reads CASSHLPGLASYNEQFF. Here the CDR3 DNA reads TGTGCCAGCAGCCATCTCCCGGGACTAGCCTCCTACAATGAGCAGTTCTTC. The rearrangement joins TRBV14 to TRBJ2-1; 9 nucleotides agree with TRBD2. CDR3 length: 17 amino acids. Germline V gives CDR1 SGHDN, CDR2 FVKESK. The junction had 6 bases not matched to a gene; V was cut back by 3 bases and J by 0 bases.